A selection of T cell receptor beta chains follows, all from one sample in a study of T cells in Graves' hyperthyroidism and ophthalmopathy. One entry per CDR3 protein, called by TCRdb with MiXCR from the multiplex PCR reads. Among more than 450,000 distinct CDR3 sequences listed, around 20% were seen once. Sequencing was done on a sample of blood. Source of these receptors: a man between 35 and 55 years old with Graves' ophthalmopathy. Both conserved end residues are part of each CDR3. The D gene is left open where the match is weak. Clone size is not always given. Where it is, it says once, few, many or a class for expanded clones.

len	v_gene	abundance	d_gene	j_gene	CDR3nt	CDR3aa
13	TRBV20-1	NA	NA	TRBJ2-1	TGCAGTGCTCAGACGGCAGTCGCGAATGAGCAGTTCTTC	CSAQTAVANEQFF
16	TRBV15	many	TRBD1	TRBJ1-1	TGTGCCACCAGCAGCGGGGGACAGGGCCCGAACACTGAAGCTTTCTTT	CATSSGGQGPNTEAFF
14	TRBV4-1	NA	TRBD2	TRBJ2-1	TGCGCCAGCAGCCGGGGGGGGGATGTGAATGAGCAGTTCTTC	CASSRGGDVNEQFF
9	TRBV6-4	NA	NA	TRBJ2-7	TGTGCCGGGAACAATGAGCAGTACTTC	CAGNNEQYF
16	TRBV6-2/TRBV6-3	NA	NA	TRBJ2-2	TGTGCCAGCAGTTACTCCGAAGGGGGAGGAACCGGGGAGCTGTTTTTT	CASSYSEGGGTGELFF
15	TRBV11-3	many	TRBD2	TRBJ2-1	TGTGCCAGCAGCCGCTTAGCAGCGGGAGAGAATGAGCAGTTCTTC	CASSRLAAGENEQFF
13	TRBV3-1	many	NA	TRBJ2-3	TGTGCCAGCAGCCAAGATCCGGCTAGTTCGCAGTATTTT	CASSQDPASSQYF
16	TRBV20-1	NA	NA	TRBJ2-7	TGCAGTGCTAGATCGGGCCCCGACCGTGGAGGGTACGAGCAGTACTTC	CSARSGPDRGGYEQYF
21	TRBV12-3/TRBV12-4	many	TRBD2	TRBJ2-3	TGTGCCAGCAGTAACATCCGGACTAGCGGGTTTCGTTTAAACCCCACAGATACGCAGTATTTT	CASSNIRTSGFRLNPTDTQYF
16	TRBV5-1	NA	TRBD2	TRBJ2-3	TGCGCCAGCAGCACCGGACTAGCGGCTGGCACAGATACGCAGTATTTT	CASSTGLAAGTDTQYF
12	TRBV3-1	many	NA	TRBJ2-3	TGTGCCAGCAGCCAAGTGACAGATACGCAGTATTTT	CASSQVTDTQYF
12	TRBV27	NA	NA	TRBJ2-3	TGTGCCAGCAGTCCCGACGCAGATACGCAGTATTTT	CASSPDADTQYF
12	TRBV29-1	few	NA	TRBJ2-7	TGCAGCGTTGTAATAGAAACCTACGAGCAGTACTTC	CSVVIETYEQYF
13	TRBV6-1	few	NA	TRBJ1-1	TGTGCCGGGACGGAGACAATTCCTGCTGAAGCTTTCTTT	CAGTETIPAEAFF
14	TRBV20-1	NA	NA	TRBJ1-1	TGCAGTGCACAGGGAAGGAGCGGGAACACTGAAGCTTTCTTT	CSAQGRSGNTEAFF
15	TRBV12-3/TRBV12-4	many	NA	TRBJ1-1	TGTGCCAGCAGTTTGTATGGGGGTAGGAGCACTGAAGCTTTCTTT	CASSLYGGRSTEAFF
13	TRBV2	NA	NA	TRBJ1-5	TGTGCCAGCAGTAGACAAGACAAACGGACCCAGCATTTT	CASSRQDKRTQHF
15	TRBV2	many	TRBD1	TRBJ1-5	TGTGCCAGCAAAGAGACAGGGAGGTACGATCAGCCCCAGCATTTT	CASKETGRYDQPQHF
13	TRBV2	NA	NA	TRBJ1-2	TGTGCCAGCAGTGAGGTCAGAATCTATGGCTACACCTTC	CASSEVRIYGYTF
15	TRBV5-1	few	TRBD1	TRBJ1-2	TGCGCCAGCAGCGCCGGACAGGGGTTCTCGGCTGGCTACACCTTC	CASSAGQGFSAGYTF
15	TRBV29-1	NA	NA	TRBJ1-2	TGCAGCGTTGCGGGGGCGTTTGATCTTAACTATGGCTACACCTTC	CSVAGAFDLNYGYTF
14	TRBV2	many	NA	TRBJ1-5	TGTGCCAGCAGTGCGGGTGGGGGCAATCAGCCCCAGCATTTT	CASSAGGGNQPQHF
12	TRBV6-1	NA	NA	TRBJ2-7	TGTGCCAGCAGTGAAGCGGACACCGAGCAGTACTTC	CASSEADTEQYF
16	TRBV7-9	NA	TRBD1	TRBJ2-5	TGTGCCAGCAGCCCCCTCGGGGGACAGGGACAAGAGACCCGGTACTTC	CASSPLGGQGQETRYF
16	TRBV19	few	NA	TRBJ2-5	TGTGCCAGTAGTAGAACCCCGGGACCATTCCAAGAGACCCAGTACTTC	CASSRTPGPFQETQYF
16	TRBV5-8	few	NA	TRBJ1-3	TGTGCCAGCAGCTTGGGGGGATTTGGCTCTGGAAACACCATATATTTT	CASSLGGFGSGNTIYF